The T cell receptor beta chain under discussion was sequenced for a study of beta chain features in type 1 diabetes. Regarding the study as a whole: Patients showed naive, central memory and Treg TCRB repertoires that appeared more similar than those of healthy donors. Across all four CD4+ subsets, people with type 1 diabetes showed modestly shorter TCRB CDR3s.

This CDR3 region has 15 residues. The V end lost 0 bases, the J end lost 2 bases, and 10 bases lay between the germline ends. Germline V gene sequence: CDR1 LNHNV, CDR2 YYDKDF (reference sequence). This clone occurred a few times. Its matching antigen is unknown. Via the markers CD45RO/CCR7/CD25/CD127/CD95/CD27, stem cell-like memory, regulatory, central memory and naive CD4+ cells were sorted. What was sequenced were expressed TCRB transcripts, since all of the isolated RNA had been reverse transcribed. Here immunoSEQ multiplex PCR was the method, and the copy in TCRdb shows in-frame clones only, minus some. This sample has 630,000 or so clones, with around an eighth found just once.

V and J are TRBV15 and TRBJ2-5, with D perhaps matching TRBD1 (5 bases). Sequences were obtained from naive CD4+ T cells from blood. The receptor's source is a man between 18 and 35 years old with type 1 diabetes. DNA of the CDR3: TGTGCCACCAGCAGAGATGGGGCAGGGCAAGAGACCCAGTACTTC. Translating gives CATSRDGAGQETQYF.